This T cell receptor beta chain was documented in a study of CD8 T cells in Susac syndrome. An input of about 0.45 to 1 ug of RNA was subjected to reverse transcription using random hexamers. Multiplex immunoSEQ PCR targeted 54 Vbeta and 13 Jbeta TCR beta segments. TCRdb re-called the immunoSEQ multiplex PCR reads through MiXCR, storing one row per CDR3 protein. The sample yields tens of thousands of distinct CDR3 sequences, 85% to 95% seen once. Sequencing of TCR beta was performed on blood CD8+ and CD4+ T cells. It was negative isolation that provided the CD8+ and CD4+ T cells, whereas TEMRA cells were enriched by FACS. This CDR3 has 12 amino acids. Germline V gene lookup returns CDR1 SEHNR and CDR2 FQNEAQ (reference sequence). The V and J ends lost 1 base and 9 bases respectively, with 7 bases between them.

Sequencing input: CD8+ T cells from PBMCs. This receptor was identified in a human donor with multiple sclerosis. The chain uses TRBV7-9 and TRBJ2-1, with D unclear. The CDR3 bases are TGTGCCAGCAGCTTAGGCGAAGGTGAGCAGTTCTTC. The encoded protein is CASSLGEGEQFF.